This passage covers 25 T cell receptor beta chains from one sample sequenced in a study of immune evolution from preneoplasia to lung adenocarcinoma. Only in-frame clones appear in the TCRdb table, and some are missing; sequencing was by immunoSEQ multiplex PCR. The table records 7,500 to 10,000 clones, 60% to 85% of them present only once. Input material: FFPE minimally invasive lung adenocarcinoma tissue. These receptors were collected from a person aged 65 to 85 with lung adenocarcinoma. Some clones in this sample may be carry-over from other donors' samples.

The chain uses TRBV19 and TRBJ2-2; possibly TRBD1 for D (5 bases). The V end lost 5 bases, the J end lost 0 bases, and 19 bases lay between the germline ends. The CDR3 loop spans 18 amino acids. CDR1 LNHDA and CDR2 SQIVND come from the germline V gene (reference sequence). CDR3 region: CASSLVHSAGPNTGELFF. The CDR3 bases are TGTGCCAGTAGTCTGGTCCATTCGGCAGGGCCGAACACCGGGGAGCTGTTTTTT. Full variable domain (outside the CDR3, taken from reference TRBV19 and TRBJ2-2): DGGITQSPKYLFRKEGQNVTLSCEQNLNHDAMYWYRQDPGQGLRLIYYSQIVNDFQKGDIAEGYSVSREKKESFPLTVTSAQKNPTAFYLCASSLVHSAGPNTGELFFGEGSRLTVL.

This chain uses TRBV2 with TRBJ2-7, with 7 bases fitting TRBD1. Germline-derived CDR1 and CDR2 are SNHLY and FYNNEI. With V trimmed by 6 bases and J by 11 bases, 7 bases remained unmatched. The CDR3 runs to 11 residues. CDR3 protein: CASRQGSDEYF. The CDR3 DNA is TGTGCCAGCAGACAGGGGTCTGATGAGTACTTC.

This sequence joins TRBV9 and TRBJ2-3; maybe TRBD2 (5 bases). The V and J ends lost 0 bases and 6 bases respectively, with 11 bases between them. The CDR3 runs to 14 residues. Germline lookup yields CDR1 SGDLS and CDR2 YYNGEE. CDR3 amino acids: CASSVDGVGDTQYF. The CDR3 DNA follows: TGTGCCAGCAGCGTAGACGGGGTCGGGGATACGCAGTATTTT.

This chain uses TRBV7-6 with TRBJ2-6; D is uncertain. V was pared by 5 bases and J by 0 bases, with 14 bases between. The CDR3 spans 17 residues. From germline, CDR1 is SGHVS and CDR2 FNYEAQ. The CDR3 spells CASSAQPPGSGANVLTF. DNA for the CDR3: TGTGCCAGCAGCGCTCAGCCCCCGGGCTCTGGGGCCAACGTCCTGACTTTC.

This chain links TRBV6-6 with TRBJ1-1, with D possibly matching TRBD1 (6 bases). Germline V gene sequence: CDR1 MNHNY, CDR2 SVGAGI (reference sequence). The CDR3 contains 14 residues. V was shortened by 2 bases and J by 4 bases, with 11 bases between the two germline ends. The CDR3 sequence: CASSYMGGATEAFF. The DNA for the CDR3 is TGTGCCAGCAGTTACATGGGGGGGGCCACTGAAGCTTTCTTT.

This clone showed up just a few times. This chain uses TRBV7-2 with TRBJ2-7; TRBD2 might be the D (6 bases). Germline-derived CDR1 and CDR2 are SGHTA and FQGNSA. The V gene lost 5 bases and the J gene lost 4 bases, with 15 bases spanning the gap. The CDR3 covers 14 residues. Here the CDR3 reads CASSPGGPIYEQYF. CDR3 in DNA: TGTGCCAGCAGCCCAGGAGGGCCGATATACGAGCAGTACTTC.

In nucleotides, the CDR3 is TGCGCCAGCAGCCAAGAGCCGGGGGCACTGGTCGGGGAGCTGTTTTTT. Residues: CASSQEPGALVGELFF. V gene TRBV4-1 combines with J gene TRBJ2-2; possibly TRBD1 or TRBD2 for D (6 bases each). The CDR3 has 16 residues. Trimming shortened V by 0 bases and J by 7 bases, and 15 bases separated the two germline ends. Germline lookup yields CDR1 MGHRA and CDR2 YSYEKL.

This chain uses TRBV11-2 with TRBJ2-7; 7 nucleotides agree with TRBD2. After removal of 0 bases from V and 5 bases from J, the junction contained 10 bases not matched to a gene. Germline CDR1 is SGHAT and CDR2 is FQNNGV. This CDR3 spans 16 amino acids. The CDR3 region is CASSLEEAGPRDEQYF. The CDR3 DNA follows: TGTGCCAGCAGCTTAGAGGAAGCGGGACCAAGGGACGAGCAGTACTTC.

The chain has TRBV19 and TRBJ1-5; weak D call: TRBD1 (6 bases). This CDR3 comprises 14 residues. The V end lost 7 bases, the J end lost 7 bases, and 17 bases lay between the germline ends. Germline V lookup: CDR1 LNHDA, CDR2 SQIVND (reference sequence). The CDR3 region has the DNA TGTGCCAGTACTCATGAATCAGGGGCCCAGCCCCAGCATTTT. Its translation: CASTHESGAQPQHF. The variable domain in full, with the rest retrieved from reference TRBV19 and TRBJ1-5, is DGGITQSPKYLFRKEGQNVTLSCEQNLNHDAMYWYRQDPGQGLRLIYYSQIVNDFQKGDIAEGYSVSREKKESFPLTVTSAQKNPTAFYLCASTHESGAQPQHFGDGTRLSIL.

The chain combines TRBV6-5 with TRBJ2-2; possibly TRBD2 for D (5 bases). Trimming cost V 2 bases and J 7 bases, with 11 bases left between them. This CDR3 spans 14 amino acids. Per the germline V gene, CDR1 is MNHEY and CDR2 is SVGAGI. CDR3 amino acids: CASSYRGYIGELFF. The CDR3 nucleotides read TGTGCCAGCAGTTACCGAGGGTATATCGGGGAGCTGTTTTTT.

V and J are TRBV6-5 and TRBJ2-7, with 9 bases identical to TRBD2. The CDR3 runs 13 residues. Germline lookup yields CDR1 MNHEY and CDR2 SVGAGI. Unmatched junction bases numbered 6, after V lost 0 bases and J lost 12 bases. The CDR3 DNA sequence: TGTGCCAGCAGTTACTCTGGCGGGAGGGCCTGGTACTTC. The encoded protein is CASSYSGGRAWYF.

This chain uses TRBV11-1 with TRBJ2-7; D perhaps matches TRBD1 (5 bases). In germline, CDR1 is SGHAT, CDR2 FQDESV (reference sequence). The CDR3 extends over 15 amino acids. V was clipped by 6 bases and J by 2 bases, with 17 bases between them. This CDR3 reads CASRLTPDSPYEQYF. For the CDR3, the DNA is TGTGCCAGCAGATTAACACCCGACAGTCCCTACGAGCAGTACTTC.

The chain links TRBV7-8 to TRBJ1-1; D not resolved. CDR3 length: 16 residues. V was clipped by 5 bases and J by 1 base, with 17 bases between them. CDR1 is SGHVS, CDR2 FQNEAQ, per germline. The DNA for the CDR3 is TGTGCCAGCAGCCAGGTTCTGGGTCTATCGAACACTGAAGCTTTCTTT. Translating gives CASSQVLGLSNTEAFF.

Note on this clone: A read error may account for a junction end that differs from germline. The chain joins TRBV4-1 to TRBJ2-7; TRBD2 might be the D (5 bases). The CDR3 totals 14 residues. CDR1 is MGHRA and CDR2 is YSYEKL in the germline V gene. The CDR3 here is CASSQVGVSYEQYF. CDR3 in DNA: TGCGCTAGCAGCCAAGTCGGGGTGTCCTACGAGCAGTACTTC.

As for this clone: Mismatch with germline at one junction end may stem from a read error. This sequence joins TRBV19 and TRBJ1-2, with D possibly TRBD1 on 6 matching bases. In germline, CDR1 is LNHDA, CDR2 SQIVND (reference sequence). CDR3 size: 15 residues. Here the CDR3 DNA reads TGTGCCACTAGTATGGCCAGGGGTTCTAACTATGGCTACACCTTC. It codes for CATSMARGSNYGYTF.

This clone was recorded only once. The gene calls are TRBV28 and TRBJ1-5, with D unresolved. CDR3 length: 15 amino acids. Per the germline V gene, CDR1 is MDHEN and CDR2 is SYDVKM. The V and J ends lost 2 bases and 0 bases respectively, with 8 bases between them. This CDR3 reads CASSLRENSNQPQHF. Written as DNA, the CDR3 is TGTGCCAGCAGTTTAAGAGAAAATAGCAATCAGCCCCAGCATTTT.

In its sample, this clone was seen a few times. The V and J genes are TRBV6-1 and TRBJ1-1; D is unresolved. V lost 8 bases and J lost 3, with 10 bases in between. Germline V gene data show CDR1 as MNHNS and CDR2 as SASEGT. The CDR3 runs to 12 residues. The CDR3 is CASSYSYTEAFF. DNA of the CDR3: TGTGCCAGCTCCTACAGCTACACTGAAGCTTTCTTT.

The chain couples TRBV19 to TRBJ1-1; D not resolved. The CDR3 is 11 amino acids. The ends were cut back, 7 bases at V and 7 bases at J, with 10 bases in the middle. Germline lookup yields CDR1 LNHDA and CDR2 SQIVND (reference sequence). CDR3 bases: TGTGCCAGTATGCAGCACCTTGAAGCTTTCTTT. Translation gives CASMQHLEAFF.

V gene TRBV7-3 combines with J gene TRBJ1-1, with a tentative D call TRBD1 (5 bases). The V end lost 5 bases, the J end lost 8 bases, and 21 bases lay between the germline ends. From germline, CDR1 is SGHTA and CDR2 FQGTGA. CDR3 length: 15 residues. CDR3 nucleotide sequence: TGTGCCAGCAGCCAATTCCGGGGCCCCACTGTGGAAGCTTTCTTT. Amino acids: CASSQFRGPTVEAFF.

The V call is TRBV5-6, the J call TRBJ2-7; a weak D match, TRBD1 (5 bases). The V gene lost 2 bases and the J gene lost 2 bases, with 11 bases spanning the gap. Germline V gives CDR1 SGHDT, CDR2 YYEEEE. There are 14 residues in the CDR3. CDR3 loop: CASSLQDIPYEQYF. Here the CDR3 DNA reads TGTGCCAGCAGCTTACAGGACATCCCCTACGAGCAGTACTTC.

CDR3: CASSHSGTGAYEQYF. The CDR3 nucleotides read TGCGCCAGCAGCCACTCCGGGACAGGGGCCTACGAGCAGTACTTC. This chain links TRBV4-1 with TRBJ2-7; TRBD1 matches at 10 bases. V was clipped by 3 bases and J by 2 bases; unmatched bases: 4. Germline V lookup: CDR1 MGHRA, CDR2 YSYEKL. This CDR3 has 15 amino acids.

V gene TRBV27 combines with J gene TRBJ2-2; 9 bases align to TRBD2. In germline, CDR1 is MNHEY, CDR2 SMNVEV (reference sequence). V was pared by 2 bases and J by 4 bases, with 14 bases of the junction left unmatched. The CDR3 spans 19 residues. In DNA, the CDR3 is TGTGCCAGCAGTTTAAGGTCGGCTAGCGGGGTGGGGAGCACCGGGGAGCTGTTTTTT. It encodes CASSLRSASGVGSTGELFF.

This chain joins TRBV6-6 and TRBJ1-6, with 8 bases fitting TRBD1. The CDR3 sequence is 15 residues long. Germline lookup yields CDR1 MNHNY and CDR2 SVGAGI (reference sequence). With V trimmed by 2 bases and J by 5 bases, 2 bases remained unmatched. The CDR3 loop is CASSYPGQDNSPLHF. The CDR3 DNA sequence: TGTGCCAGCAGTTACCCGGGACAGGATAATTCACCCCTCCACTTT.

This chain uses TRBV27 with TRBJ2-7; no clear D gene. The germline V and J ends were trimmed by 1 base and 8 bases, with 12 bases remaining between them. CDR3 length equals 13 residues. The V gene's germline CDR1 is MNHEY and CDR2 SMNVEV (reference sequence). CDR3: CASSLLAQFKQYF. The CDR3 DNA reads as TGTGCCAGCAGTTTATTGGCTCAGTTTAAGCAGTACTTC.

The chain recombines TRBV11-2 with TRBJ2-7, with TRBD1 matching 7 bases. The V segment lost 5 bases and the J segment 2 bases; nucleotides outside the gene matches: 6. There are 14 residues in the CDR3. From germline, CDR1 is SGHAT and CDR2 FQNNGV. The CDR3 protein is CASSHRQGTYEQYF. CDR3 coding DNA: TGTGCCAGCAGCCACCGACAGGGAACCTACGAGCAGTACTTC.